This T cell receptor (beta chain) was sequenced during a study of T-cell memory formation after mild COVID-19 (TCRdb year 2021). Concerning the study at large: TCR sequence clusters from the two donors were found to be largely donor specific. In a couple of donors, T-cell clones that expanded and contracted after mild COVID-19 were tracked by sequencing TCRalpha and TCRbeta repertoires over time. Two young, previously healthy adult volunteers, one female and one male, were included in the cohort.

The research as a whole found: The study included only a couple of mild cases, and larger cohorts that include severe cases with pre-infection samples were judged to be necessary. Contracting CD4+ clones were located mainly in the CM and EM memory subsets, whereas CD8+ clones were found to be enriched in EMRA. SARS-CoV-2 specificity was not confirmed for the second-wave clones peaking on day 37. The detection of some responding clones in pre-infection memory suggests that pre-existing cross-reactive memory T cells joined the SARS-CoV-2 response. Clones contracting from day 15 to 85 had balanced CD4/CD8 phenotypes, while a second wave expanding from day 15 to 37 was biased towards CD4+.

Sequencing used an Illumina NovaSeq 6000. cDNA libraries for TCRalpha and TCRbeta were prepared by 5'RACE using constant-segment primers, with sample barcodes and unique molecular identifiers added. Trizol reagent was used to extract RNA from every sample. Library amplification was performed in two PCR steps, and a second sample barcode and Illumina TruSeq adapters were introduced in the second step. Sequencing of the libraries was done on an Illumina NovaSeq, producing 2 x 150 bp paired-end reads. The authors processed their data as follows. Reads were demultiplexed and collapsed into UMI-guided consensus sequences with migec v1.2.7. Using mixcr v2.1.11, UMI consensuses were aligned to TRA and TRB V and J templates and then assembled into clonotypes. Clonotypes were classified as expanded or contracted when called significant by both edgeR and NoisET, with noise models trained on biological replicates. For edgeR calls, the cutoffs were a false discovery rate-adjusted p below 0.01 and a log2 fold-change threshold of 1. As an exploratory analysis of dynamics, max-normalized trajectories of the 1000 most abundant clonotypes were examined by PCA with hierarchical clustering. The CD4 or CD8 phenotype of responding clones was assigned using the separately sequenced CD4+ and CD8+ repertoires. TCRdb's own reprocessing of the public reads used fastp at Q25 and MiXCR and kept productive beta chains. Here each entry gathers all rows of one CDR3 protein and keeps the most common genes and DNA. Here the V and J calls rest on TCRdb's processing, not on the authors' analysis. The sample table records some 180,000 distinct CDR3 sequences; over 10% of these occur just once. The top ten clonotypes cover about 3.6% of the sample.

Ficoll-Paque density gradient centrifugation was the method used to isolate PBMCs. Inclusive of the bounding cysteine and phenylalanine, the CDR3 is 13 residues long. Only the CDR3 DNA stays, 39 bases, in frame from base 1. V is clipped by 6 bases and J by 4 bases, and the sequence between their germline boundaries is 13 bases long. Concerning this clonotype itself: Its target antigen remains unknown. Per-base qualities were not stored, and no clone one base away is much larger.

The receptor's source is a man aged 18 to 29 who had mild COVID-19 (a few samples of this study predate the infection). The sample titles of this study are shuffled in the database, so cell type and time point are left out; the donor was told from shared clones. Sample: PBMCs or a T cell subset sorted from them (not recorded which). The chain is made from TRBV12-3 or TRBV12-4 and TRBJ2-7, with an unclear D gene assignment. The bases are TGTGCCAGCAGCTTCTCGGACCGTTACGAGCAGTACTTC. Its protein is CASSFSDRYEQYF.